The 29 T cell receptor beta chains below were found in one sample sequenced in a study of T-cell memory formation after mild COVID-19. One entry per CDR3 protein results from TCRdb running MiXCR on the 5' RACE reads. The sample carries 550,000 to 700,000 distinct CDR3 sequences, roughly 18% recorded once. The sequenced material came from PBMCs or a T cell subset sorted from them (not recorded which). These receptors were obtained from an adult woman who had mild COVID-19 (a few samples of this study predate the infection). Cell type and time point are not known.

This clonotype was seen just once. The rearrangement uses TRBV5-1 and TRBJ1-1, with D hard to call. CDR1 and CDR2 from the germline V gene are SGHRS and YFSETQ. The CDR3 runs to 14 residues. Trimming cost V 4 bases and J 3 bases, with 13 bases left between them. Here the CDR3 reads CASSRDGSDTEAFF. CDR3 bases: TGCGCCAGCAGCCGTGACGGAAGCGACACTGAAGCTTTCTTT.

This chain links TRBV11-2 with TRBJ2-3; D is ambiguous. CDR1 and CDR2 from the germline V gene are SGHAT and FQNNGV. The CDR3 spans 15 residues. Trimming cost V 2 bases and J 0 bases, with 9 bases left between them. CDR3 nucleotide sequence: TGTGCCAGCAGCTTAACTTGGCCTAGCACAGATACGCAGTATTTT. Translated: CASSLTWPSTDTQYF.

There are a few counts of this clonotype. The chain is built from TRBV27 and TRBJ2-6; tentatively, D is TRBD1 or TRBD2 (5 bases each). The germline V gene encodes CDR1 MNHEY and CDR2 SMNVEV (reference sequence). The CDR3 spans 15 residues. Trimming removed 4 bases at V and 3 bases at J, with 10 bases between. The CDR3 DNA follows: TGTGCCAGCAGTTCTCCGGGACGTGGGGCCAACGTCCTGACTTTC. This translates into CASSSPGRGANVLTF.

The sample holds a few counts of this clonotype. V gene TRBV6-6 combines with J gene TRBJ1-1; D ambiguous. This CDR3 has 15 residues. Per the germline V gene, CDR1 is MNHNY and CDR2 is SVGAGI (reference sequence). V was pared by 4 bases and J by 3 bases, with 15 bases between. CDR3 DNA sequence: TGTGCCAGCAGTTCGCGAGGACGGGCGGACACTGAAGCTTTCTTT. This codes for CASSSRGRADTEAFF.

The chain has TRBV6-4 and TRBJ2-3; D is tentatively TRBD1 or TRBD2 (6 bases each). Between the trimmed V and J ends, which lost 3 bases and 2 bases, there was a span of 15 bases. The CDR3 length is 16 residues. The germline V gene has CDR1 MRHNA and CDR2 SNTAGT. Written as DNA, the CDR3 is TGTGCCAGCAGTGAGGGGGGCGGGATCAACACAGATACGCAGTATTTT. It is translated as CASSEGGGINTDTQYF.

The V and J genes are TRBV20-1 and TRBJ2-5; 11 positions match TRBD2. The CDR3 spans 15 residues. V trimming: 3 bases; J trimming: 1 base; junction bases outside the gene matches: 4. Germline CDR1 is DFQATT and CDR2 is SNEGSKA (reference sequence). The CDR3 protein is CSARVLAGGQETQYF. The CDR3 nucleotides are TGCAGTGCTAGGGTGCTAGCGGGAGGCCAAGAGACCCAGTACTTC.

The J gene is TRBJ1-2, the V gene TRBV4-2; 8 bases match TRBD1. V shed 0 bases, J shed 0 bases, and the junction held 6 bases outside the gene matches. CDR3 size: 17 residues. Germline CDR1 LGHNA, CDR2 YNFKEQ. The CDR3 DNA reads as TGTGCCAGCAGCCAAGAGTTACAGGGGGGACCTAACTATGGCTACACCTTC. It yields the protein CASSQELQGGPNYGYTF.

The chain is built from TRBV20-1 and TRBJ1-1; TRBD1 is a possible D gene (5 bases). The CDR3 is made up of 14 amino acids. The V gene lost 1 base and the J gene lost 5 bases, with 14 bases spanning the gap. Germline CDR1 reads DFQATT; CDR2 reads SNEGSKA (reference sequence). The CDR3 DNA follows: TGCAGTGCTAGAGCAGGGCTTGGGGGAACTGAAGCTTTCTTT. Translation: CSARAGLGGTEAFF.

This clonotype was observed a few times. This rearrangement joins TRBV5-1 to TRBJ2-2; the D gene is possibly TRBD1 (5 bases). Looked up from germline, CDR1 is SGHRS and CDR2 is YFSETQ. The CDR3 extends over 14 amino acids. V lost 6 bases, J lost 2 bases, and 11 bases lay in between. CDR3 in DNA: TGCGCCAGCATAAGTGGGGCAAACACCGGGGAGCTGTTTTTT. Protein sequence: CASISGANTGELFF.

CDR3 nucleotide sequence: TGTGCCAGCAGTGCGATTATCGGGGAGCAGTTCTTC. This translates into CASSAIIGEQFF. The chain has TRBV12-3 or TRBV12-4 and TRBJ2-1, with no clear D. The germline V and J ends were trimmed by 5 bases and 10 bases, with 12 bases remaining between them. This CDR3 region has 12 residues.

This clonotype was seen a few times. This chain uses TRBV4-3 with TRBJ1-5; the D gene is possibly TRBD1 (6 bases). Looked up from germline, CDR1 is LGHNA and CDR2 is YSLEER. This CDR3 is 19 amino acids long. Between the trimmed V and J ends, which lost 5 bases and 1 base, there was a span of 24 bases. The CDR3 here is CASSLLTAGGRVSNQPQHF. DNA for the CDR3: TGCGCCAGCAGCTTACTTACGGCCGGGGGGCGAGTGAGCAATCAGCCCCAGCATTTT.

A few counts support this clonotype. This rearrangement joins TRBV6-5 to TRBJ2-3, with D perhaps given as TRBD1 or TRBD2 (5 bases each). The V gene lost 5 bases and the J gene lost 3 bases, with 15 bases spanning the gap. The CDR3 totals 15 residues. Germline V gives CDR1 MNHEY, CDR2 SVGAGI. Here the CDR3 reads CASSTPGPPTDTQYF. CDR3 DNA sequence: TGTGCCAGCAGTACTCCGGGACCTCCTACAGATACGCAGTATTTT.

There are a few counts of this clonotype. This chain links TRBV7-3 with TRBJ2-6; TRBD1 matches 9 bases. The CDR3 loop spans 17 amino acids. The ends lost 5 bases at V and 2 bases at J; junction bases unmatched: 7. From germline, CDR1 is SGHTA and CDR2 FQGTGA. In DNA form, the CDR3 reads TGTGCCAGCAGCCTACGGGACAGGGACGCTGGGGCCAACGTCCTGACTTTC. Protein sequence: CASSLRDRDAGANVLTF.

This clonotype was seen only a few times. The rearrangement joins TRBV12-3 or TRBV12-4 to TRBJ2-7; 11 bases are shared with TRBD1. Losses at the gene ends were 8 bases for V and 4 bases for J; bases not matched to a gene: 10. CDR3 length equals 15 residues. The CDR3 nucleotides read TGTGCCAGCGACGACCGGGACAGGGGGGTTTACGAGCAGTACTTC. As protein: CASDDRDRGVYEQYF.

Many counts were recorded for this clonotype. The chain is built from TRBV25-1 and TRBJ2-5; D is uncertain. CDR1 MGHDK and CDR2 SYGVNS come from the germline V gene. This CDR3 is 15 amino acids long. The V end was cut by 3 bases, the J end by 2 bases, with 13 bases between. The CDR3 sequence is CASSESYNEQETQYF. CDR3 bases: TGTGCCAGCAGTGAGTCTTATAACGAGCAAGAGACCCAGTACTTC.

The chain recombines TRBV30 with TRBJ2-7; tentatively, D is TRBD1 or TRBD2 (5 bases each). This CDR3 region has 13 residues. The V end lost 3 bases, the J end lost 6 bases, and 15 bases lay between the germline ends. In germline, CDR1 is GTSNPN, CDR2 SVGIG (reference sequence). The CDR3 DNA reads as TGTGCCTGGAGGCTATATGGGGACGGCGAGCAGTACTTC. This codes for CAWRLYGDGEQYF.

Only a few counts were recorded for this clonotype. V gene TRBV7-8 combines with J gene TRBJ2-3; D is uncertain. Germline lookup yields CDR1 SGHVS and CDR2 FQNEAQ. The CDR3 loop spans 13 amino acids. Trimming took off 5 bases at V and 9 bases at J, with 15 bases between the two ends. The CDR3 nucleotides are TGTGCCAGCAGCCCGCCGGCTCCCGGGACGCAGTATTTT. As protein: CASSPPAPGTQYF.

The V gene is TRBV9, the J gene TRBJ1-1; the D is unclear. This CDR3 is 14 amino acids long. Germline V CDR1 and CDR2: SGDLS, YYNGEE. Trimming pared 0 bases from V and 4 bases from J, leaving 10 bases between. CDR3 nucleotides: TGTGCCAGCAGCGTAGAACAAGTGCGCACTGAAGCTTTCTTT. It yields the protein CASSVEQVRTEAFF.

J is TRBJ2-2 and V is TRBV6-5; TRBD2 aligns across 14 bases. CDR3 length: 18 amino acids. V lost 2 bases to trimming and J lost 5 bases; unmatched junction nucleotides: 7. The germline gives CDR1 MNHEY, CDR2 SVGAGI. DNA for the CDR3: TGTGCCAGCAGTTACCGGACTAGCGGGAGGAGAGCAACCGGGGAGCTGTTTTTT. Protein product: CASSYRTSGRRATGELFF.

The chain combines TRBV7-2 with TRBJ2-2, with D maybe TRBD2 (6 bases). Germline lookup yields CDR1 SGHTA and CDR2 FQGNSA. The CDR3 is made up of 15 amino acids. V was clipped by 5 bases and J by 6 bases, with 16 bases between them. DNA for the CDR3: TGTGCCAGCAGCCAGAGACTAGGAATGGCCGGGGAGCTGTTTTTT. Translating gives CASSQRLGMAGELFF. Full variable domain (missing parts from reference TRBV7-2 and TRBJ2-2): GAGVSQSPSNKVTEKGKDVELRCDPISGHTALYWYRQSLGQGLEFLIYFQGNSAPDKSGLPSDRFSAERTGGSVSTLTIQRTQQEDSAVYLCASSQRLGMAGELFFGEGSRLTVL.

This clonotype has more than one count but fewer than ten. This chain uses TRBV3-1 with TRBJ2-3; TRBD2 might be the D (5 bases). Germline assignment: CDR1 LGHDT and CDR2 YNNKEL (reference sequence). This CDR3 has 12 amino acids. CDR3 bases: TGTGCGGCTAGCTCCATCACAGATACGCAGTATTTT. Its protein is CAASSITDTQYF.

Many counts were recorded for this clonotype. The gene calls are TRBV12-3 or TRBV12-4 and TRBJ1-5; 7 bases map to TRBD1. CDR3 length equals 13 residues. J lost 2 bases, V lost 5 bases, and 0 bases had no gene match. The CDR3 here is CASSTGGNQPQHF. The CDR3 nucleotides are TGTGCCAGCAGTACAGGGGGCAATCAGCCCCAGCATTTT.

This sequence joins TRBV23-1 and TRBJ1-3; D unclear. TRBV23-1 has ORF status, its function being uncertain. The CDR3 has 17 amino acids. The V gene lost 1 base and the J gene lost 7 bases, with 20 bases spanning the gap. The CDR3 DNA reads TGCGCCAGCAGTCAATTCAGCAGGCCCTTGAGGGAGAACACCATATATTTT. It yields the protein CASSQFSRPLRENTIYF.

V usage is TRBV19 and J usage is TRBJ2-2; 10 bases match TRBD1. Germline CDR1 LNHDA, CDR2 SQIVND (reference sequence). The CDR3 has 15 residues. Germline trimming cut 7 bases from V and 3 bases from J; bases unmatched to any gene: 5. CDR3 coding DNA: TGTGCCAGTAAGCTGACAGGGGGCGACACCGGGGAGCTGTTTTTT. This codes for CASKLTGGDTGELFF.

The chain combines TRBV27 with TRBJ1-6; possibly TRBD1 for D (6 bases). This CDR3 is built from 14 residues. Germline-derived CDR1 and CDR2 are MNHEY and SMNVEV (reference sequence). V was cut by 6 bases and J by 7 bases, with 13 bases left in between. The CDR3 sequence is CASSLGGRNSPLHF. DNA for the CDR3: TGTGCCAGCAGCCTAGGGGGTCGGAATTCACCCCTCCACTTT.

V and J are TRBV5-1 and TRBJ2-7; 7 positions match TRBD1. V lost 2 bases and J lost 0; bases outside the gene matches: 5. Per germline, CDR1 SGHRS and CDR2 YFSETQ. The length of the CDR3 is 15 residues. As DNA, the CDR3 is TGCGCCAGCAGCTTTCTAGGACAGGCCTCCTACGAGCAGTACTTC. Residues: CASSFLGQASYEQYF.

This clonotype was seen a few times. The V and J genes are TRBV4-2 and TRBJ2-1; TRBD2 agrees at 8 bases. The CDR3 has 17 residues. The V segment lost 1 base and the J segment 4 bases; nucleotides outside the gene matches: 9. The V gene's germline CDR1 is LGHNA and CDR2 YNFKEQ. The CDR3 sequence: CASSQVYLSGVYNEQFF. The DNA of the CDR3 is TGTGCCAGCAGCCAAGTTTACCTTAGCGGGGTATACAATGAGCAGTTCTTC.

The rearrangement links TRBV30 to TRBJ2-3; a weak D match, TRBD1 (6 bases). Deletions cut 5 bases from V and 1 base from J, with 19 bases between. In germline, CDR1 is GTSNPN, CDR2 SVGIG (reference sequence). This CDR3 contains 16 residues. The CDR3 spells CAWGLGYRVRTDTQYF. CDR3 sequence (DNA): TGTGCCTGGGGATTGGGTTACAGGGTCCGCACAGATACGCAGTATTTT.

This clonotype is termed medium-sized. This sequence joins TRBV6-5 and TRBJ2-2, with TRBD2 identical over 9 bases. Per the germline V gene, CDR1 is MNHEY and CDR2 is SVGAGI. Trimming removed 7 bases from V and 5 bases from J; junction bases left unmatched: 2. This CDR3 is built from 13 residues. The CDR3 DNA reads TGTGCCAGCACAACTAGCGGGACCGGGGAGCTGTTTTTT. Its translation is CASTTSGTGELFF.